These T cell receptor beta chains were read from a single sample in a study of Graves' ophthalmopathy and Graves' hyperthyroidism. TCRdb re-called the multiplex PCR reads through MiXCR, storing one row per CDR3 protein. Here the sample spans around 340,000 distinct CDR3 sequences, 15% to 20% being singletons. Sequencing used peripheral blood. The source is an adult man with Graves' ophthalmopathy. Both conserved end residues are part of each CDR3. Fields, in order: J gene, clone size, V gene, D gene, CDR3 DNA, CDR3 protein. D genes are given only for firm matches. Clone size is shown for a subset of rows, as once, few, many or a class of expanded clone.

TRBJ2-5 | many | TRBV2 | . | TGTGCCAGCAGGCTAAGGGACATTGAAGAGACCCAGTACTTC | CASRLRDIEETQYF
TRBJ1-2 | many | TRBV12-3/TRBV12-4 | TRBD1 | TGTGCCAGCAACCAGGACAGGGGGAATGGCTACACCTTC | CASNQDRGNGYTF
TRBJ1-5 | many | TRBV28 | . | TGTGCCAGCAGTTTCATCAGGGGCCGGGTTCAGCCCCAGCATTTT | CASSFIRGRVQPQHF
TRBJ2-7 | many | TRBV2 | . | TGTGCCAGCAGTGAAGGGGTCCTGTCCACCTACGAGCAGTACTTC | CASSEGVLSTYEQYF
TRBJ2-7 | many | TRBV2 | TRBD1 | TGTGCCAGCAGTGAGACGACAGGGCTTGAGCAGTACTTC | CASSETTGLEQYF
TRBJ2-5 | . | TRBV11-2 | . | TGTGCCAGCAGCTTAGGCCCTGGACTGGGTGGGCAAGAGACCCAGTACTTC | CASSLGPGLGGQETQYF
TRBJ2-5 | many | TRBV11-2 | . | TGTGCCAGCAGCTTTCGGCCCGAGGTAGAGACCCAGTACTTC | CASSFRPEVETQYF
TRBJ1-6 | many | TRBV4-2 | TRBD1 | TGTGCCAGCAGCCAGAAGACAGGGACCTCCTATAATTCACCCCTCCACTTT | CASSQKTGTSYNSPLHF
TRBJ1-1 | many | TRBV15 | . | TGTGCCACCAGCAGAGTGGGACAATTGAACACTGAAGCTTTCTTT | CATSRVGQLNTEAFF
TRBJ2-2 | many | TRBV12-3/TRBV12-4 | TRBD1 | TGTGCCACCATCTCCGGGACAGCGAACACCGGGGAGCTGTTTTTT | CATISGTANTGELFF
TRBJ2-7 | many | TRBV27 | . | TGTGCCAGCGGCGGGGCTCCATGGGAGCAGTACTTC | CASGGAPWEQYF
TRBJ2-7 | many | TRBV7-2 | TRBD1 | TGTGCCAGCAGCTTAGCGCTCACAGGGACAGAACCCTACGAGCAGTACTTC | CASSLALTGTEPYEQYF
TRBJ1-2 | many | TRBV3-1 | . | TGTGCCAGCAGCCAAGATTGGGGCGCTAACTATGGCTACACCTTC | CASSQDWGANYGYTF
TRBJ2-5 | many | TRBV29-1 | TRBD2 | TGCAGCGTTCTTTTGGGACTAGCGGGTTTGCAAGAGACCCAGTACTTC | CSVLLGLAGLQETQYF
TRBJ1-3 | many | TRBV5-1 | . | TGCGCCAGCAGCTTGGCCGATAGGGGAAACACCATATATTTT | CASSLADRGNTIYF
TRBJ1-1 | many | TRBV30 | . | TGTGCCTGGAGTATTACGGTCAGGAGCACTGAAGCTTTCTTT | CAWSITVRSTEAFF
TRBJ1-1 | many | TRBV7-3 | . | TGTGCCAGCAGCTTTAGAGCGGGCACTGAAGCTTTCTTT | CASSFRAGTEAFF
TRBJ2-7 | many | TRBV20-1 | . | TGCAGTGCTAGGGGTGCACCTCACGAGCAGTACTTC | CSARGAPHEQYF
TRBJ2-2 | many | TRBV11-1 | . | TGTGCCAGCAGCCCTCAATGGTCGGGGAACACCGGGGAGCTGTTTTTT | CASSPQWSGNTGELFF
TRBJ1-3 | many | TRBV7-2 | . | TGTGCCAGCAGCTTAGCGCCAAGCTCTGGAAACACCATATATTTT | CASSLAPSSGNTIYF
TRBJ1-2 | many | TRBV6-2/TRBV6-3 | . | TGTGCCAGCAGTTACCGGGGGGAAAGGAATGGCTACACCTTC | CASSYRGERNGYTF
TRBJ1-1 | many | TRBV7-9 | . | TGTGCCTCCTCCCCGGACCTGAGTACTGAAGCTTTCTTT | CASSPDLSTEAFF
TRBJ1-1 | many | TRBV2 | . | TGTGCCACCTTGACAGGGAACACTGAAGCTTTCTTT | CATLTGNTEAFF
TRBJ2-5 | many | TRBV7-2 | . | TGTGCCAGCAGTTCGGAAACTAGAATGCGGGAGACCCAGTACTTC | CASSSETRMRETQYF
TRBJ2-5 | many | TRBV4-2 | . | TGTGCCAGCAGCCAACGGGCCCAACGTCAGACCCAGTACTTC | CASSQRAQRQTQYF
TRBJ1-2 | many | TRBV30 | TRBD1 | TGTGCCTGGAGTGTCGGACAGGGCCCTAACTATGGCTACACCTTC | CAWSVGQGPNYGYTF
TRBJ1-1 | few | TRBV2 | . | TGTGCCAGCAGCCCTGACAGCCTCGAAGCTTTCTTT | CASSPDSLEAFF
TRBJ1-5 | . | TRBV30 | . | TGTGCCTGGAGTGTACTTCAGATGTGGGGATCGCCCCAGCATTTT | CAWSVLQMWGSPQHF
TRBJ2-7 | many | TRBV7-2 | TRBD1 | TGTGCCAGCAACCTCCCACCGGACAGGGTTTTTTTC | CASNLPPDRVFF
TRBJ1-1 | many | TRBV5-1 | . | TGCGCCAGCAGCCCTGGGACGGGGGCCACGACTGAAGCTTTCTTT | CASSPGTGATTEAFF
TRBJ2-5 | . | TRBV19 | TRBD1 | TGTGCCAGTAGTATCGGGACAGGGGGCGGAGAGACCCAGTACTTC | CASSIGTGGGETQYF
TRBJ2-7 | many | TRBV5-1 | . | TGCGCCAGCAGCCCCACCCCAGCGGTTAACTACGAGCAGTACTTC | CASSPTPAVNYEQYF
TRBJ2-7 | many | TRBV7-2 | . | TGTGCCAGCAGCTTAGTGGAGAGGGCGAGGGAGCAGTACTTC | CASSLVERAREQYF
TRBJ2-7 | many | TRBV5-1 | TRBD1 | TGTGCCAGCAGCCTAGGACAGGGGCTTTACGAGCAGTACTTC | CASSLGQGLYEQYF
TRBJ1-1 | many | TRBV6-2/TRBV6-3 | . | TGTGCGACAGCTCGGGACACTGAAGCTTTCTTT | CATARDTEAFF
TRBJ1-2 | many | TRBV19 | . | TGTGCCAGTAGTATCGAGGGGAAGTGGAACTATGGCTACACCTTC | CASSIEGKWNYGYTF
TRBJ2-5 | many | TRBV10-1 | . | TGCGCCAGCAGTGAGTCGATCGGGAGCGTAGAGACCCAGTACTTC | CASSESIGSVETQYF
TRBJ1-2 | . | TRBV6-1 | . | TGTGCCAGCAGTGAACTTAACCCGGGAGGCTACACCTTC | CASSELNPGGYTF
TRBJ2-7 | many | TRBV11-3 | . | TGTGCCAGCAGCCGGGGCCCCACGGAGCAGTACTTC | CASSRGPTEQYF
TRBJ2-7 | many | TRBV4-2 | . | TGTGCCAGCAGCCAAGACCTAGCCTACGAGCAGTACTTC | CASSQDLAYEQYF
TRBJ2-7 | . | TRBV20-1 | . | TGCAGTGCTCATTCCCCGAACTCCTACGAGCAGTACTTC | CSAHSPNSYEQYF
TRBJ1-5 | many | TRBV20-1 | . | TGCAGTGCTAGAGAGCATAGCAATCAGCCCCAGCATTTT | CSAREHSNQPQHF
TRBJ1-1 | many | TRBV7-8 | . | TGTGCCAGCAGCCCCGAGGTGAACACTGAAGCTTTCTTT | CASSPEVNTEAFF
TRBJ1-5 | many | TRBV6-1 | TRBD1 | TGTGCCAGCAGGCGGACAGGGCTTTATAGCAATCAGCCCCAGCATTTT | CASRRTGLYSNQPQHF
TRBJ1-2 | . | TRBV28 | . | TGTGCCAGCAGTTCCGGACAGATAAATGGCTACACCTTC | CASSSGQINGYTF
TRBJ1-2 | many | TRBV7-9 | . | TGTGCCAGCAGCTTATCTCAGGCCGGCTCCTATGGCTACACCTTC | CASSLSQAGSYGYTF
TRBJ1-2 | many | TRBV6-1 | . | TGTGCCAGCAGGGACATGGGACGGTACTATGGCTACACCTTC | CASRDMGRYYGYTF
TRBJ1-6 | many | TRBV18 | TRBD1 | TGTGCCAGCAGCTACAGGGGGACCTATAATTCACCCCTCCACTTT | CASSYRGTYNSPLHF
TRBJ1-1 | many | TRBV6-1 | . | TGTGCCAGCTCCGACATGCGGGACACTGAAGCTTTCTTT | CASSDMRDTEAFF
TRBJ2-7 | many | TRBV6-2/TRBV6-3 | TRBD2 | TGTGCCAGCAGTTTCAGATACGGGACTAGCGAAGATCTGGAGCAGTACTTC | CASSFRYGTSEDLEQYF
TRBJ1-6 | many | TRBV7-9 | . | TGTGCCAGCAGCACCGACGGACAGAAATATAATTCACCCCTCCACTTT | CASSTDGQKYNSPLHF
TRBJ1-1 | many | TRBV20-1 | . | TGCAGTGCCCCGATCCAGGCGAACACTGAAGCTTTCTTT | CSAPIQANTEAFF
TRBJ2-7 | few | TRBV30 | . | TGTGCCTGGAGTCTGGGAGGAATTTACGAGCAGTACTTC | CAWSLGGIYEQYF
TRBJ2-2 | many | TRBV12-3/TRBV12-4 | TRBD1 | TGTGCCAGCCTAACACTCGGACAGGGGGACACCGGGGAGCTGTTTTTT | CASLTLGQGDTGELFF
TRBJ1-2 | many | TRBV7-8 | . | TGTGCCAGCAGCTTACATACCGGGACTGTCTATGGCTACACCTTC | CASSLHTGTVYGYTF